This entry lists 24 T cell receptor beta chains sequenced from one sample in a study of siplizumab effects on memory and regulatory T cells. This table comes from immunoSEQ multiplex PCR, and its TCRdb copy is limited to in-frame clones, with some not included. In the table there are 95,000 to 130,000 clones, around 94% of which are singletons. Specimen: non-Treg CD4+ T cells sorted from blood. Receptor source: a human donor in good health.

The rearrangement uses TRBV7-9 and TRBJ1-3; D not resolved. Germline V CDR1 and CDR2: SEHNR, FQNEAQ (reference sequence). V lost 3 bases and J lost 8, with 14 bases in between. The CDR3 covers 14 residues. DNA of the CDR3: TGTGCCAGCAGCTTGGTGGGTTTTACGGACACCATATATTTT. It is translated as CASSLVGFTDTIYF.

The chain is built from TRBV29-1 and TRBJ2-1, with a weak D call TRBD1 (6 bases). The CDR3 runs to 14 residues. CDR1 and CDR2 from the germline V gene are SQVTM and ANQGSEA. Deletions cut 3 bases from V and 10 bases from J, with 19 bases between. This CDR3 reads CSVDLGTSGKEQFF. CDR3 in DNA: TGCAGCGTTGACCTTGGGACATCCGGGAAGGAGCAGTTCTTC.

CDR3 protein: CASSTGGSTDTQYF. The CDR3, as DNA: TGTGCCAGCTCAACAGGGGGTAGCACAGATACGCAGTATTTT. The chain has TRBV18 and TRBJ2-3, with TRBD1 identical over 8 bases. The J segment lost 0 bases and the V segment lost 5 bases, leaving 1 base of the junction unmatched. Germline V gene data show CDR1 as KGHSH and CDR2 as LQKENI. The CDR3 spans 14 residues.

The chain employs TRBV21-1 and TRBJ2-7; TRBD2, the table's D call, was not compared with the DNA. TRBV21-1 is flagged as a pseudogene. The CDR3 loop spans 16 amino acids. CDR3 sequence reads: CASSASGGGRAYEQYF. The CDR3 DNA reads TGTGCCAGCAGCGCAAGCGGGGGCGGGAGGGCGTACGAGCAGTACTTC.

V is TRBV5-1 and J is TRBJ1-5; D uncertain. Between the trimmed V and J ends, which lost 1 base and 7 bases, there was a span of 12 bases. The CDR3 covers 14 residues. Germline V CDR1 and CDR2: SGHRS, YFSETQ. Here the CDR3 reads CASSLSVGGQPQHF. In DNA, the CDR3 is TGCGCCAGCAGCTTGTCGGTAGGAGGACAGCCCCAGCATTTT.

V is TRBV19 and J is TRBJ2-7, with a possible D match to TRBD2 (7 bases). Germline assignment: CDR1 LNHDA and CDR2 SQIVND (reference sequence). Deletions cut 4 bases from V and 4 bases from J, with 17 bases between. CDR3 length: 15 residues. The CDR3 is CASSTLGGAPYEQYF. The CDR3 region has the DNA TGTGCCAGTAGTACCCTTGGGGGGGCGCCTTACGAGCAGTACTTC. The full variable domain, completed using reference TRBV19 and TRBJ2-7, is DGGITQSPKYLFRKEGQNVTLSCEQNLNHDAMYWYRQDPGQGLRLIYYSQIVNDFQKGDIAEGYSVSREKKESFPLTVTSAQKNPTAFYLCASSTLGGAPYEQYFGPGTRLTVT.

The CDR3 DNA reads TGTGCCGTAACCCGGGGGGGCGGCCAAGAGACCCAGTACTTC. Translation: CAVTRGGGQETQYF. The chain links TRBV2 to TRBJ2-5, with 8 bases lining up with TRBD2. CDR1 is SNHLY, CDR2 FYNNEI, per germline. The CDR3 consists of 14 residues. The J segment lost 1 base and the V segment lost 11 bases, leaving 9 bases of the junction unmatched.

The V and J genes are TRBV2 and TRBJ2-2, with D perhaps TRBD1 or TRBD2 (6 bases each). V lost 1 base to trimming and J lost 3 bases, with 12 bases between them. This CDR3 region has 16 residues. Germline CDR1 is SNHLY and CDR2 is FYNNEI. Here the CDR3 DNA reads TGTGCCAGCAGTGAAGAAGGAAGGGGGGACACCGGGGAGCTGTTTTTT. Amino acids: CASSEEGRGDTGELFF.

J is TRBJ2-1 and V is TRBV5-4, with 9 bases identical to TRBD1. The trim removed 0 bases at V and 6 bases at J, leaving 4 bases unmatched. The CDR3 has 15 amino acids. Per the germline V gene, CDR1 is SGHNT and CDR2 is YYREEE (reference sequence). The CDR3 nucleotides read TGTGCCAGCAGCTTGGCTGGGACAGGGATCAATGAGCAGTTCTTC. Protein: CASSLAGTGINEQFF.

The chain links TRBV6-5 to TRBJ2-7, with a weak D call TRBD1 (6 bases). V was trimmed by 10 bases and J by 4 bases, leaving 17 bases between them. The CDR3 runs to 13 residues. Germline assignment: CDR1 MNHEY and CDR2 SVGAGI. The CDR3 here is CAIRGQSDYEQYF. DNA for the CDR3: TGTGCCATCAGAGGACAGTCGGATTACGAGCAGTACTTC.

The rearrangement uses TRBV5-1 and TRBJ2-5; 13 bases are a match to TRBD2. The V segment lost 3 bases and the J segment 5 bases; nucleotides outside the gene matches: 7. This CDR3 is built from 16 residues. Germline CDR1 and CDR2: SGHRS and YFSETQ. CDR3 bases: TGCGCCAGCAGCTCCGGGACTAGCGGGGAGACGGAGACCCAGTACTTC. Translated: CASSSGTSGETETQYF.

This chain links TRBV5-1 with TRBJ2-5, with 9 bases aligning to TRBD2. The germline V gene encodes CDR1 SGHRS and CDR2 YFSETQ. The CDR3 extends over 15 amino acids. V shed 2 bases, J shed 4 bases, and the junction held 6 bases outside the gene matches. This CDR3 reads CASSLSGGQGETQYF. CDR3 DNA sequence: TGCGCCAGCAGCTTAAGCGGGGGGCAGGGAGAGACCCAGTACTTC. The full variable domain, rest sourced from reference TRBV5-1 and TRBJ2-5, is KAGVTQTPRYLIKTRGQQVTLSCSPISGHRSVSWYQQTPGQGLQFLFEYFSETQRNKGNFPGRFSGRQFSNSRSEMNVSTLELGDSALYLCASSLSGGQGETQYFGPGTRLLVL.

The chain employs TRBV11-2 and TRBJ1-2; maybe TRBD1 (5 bases). CDR3 length: 18 amino acids. V shed 1 base and J shed 4 bases, with 22 bases lying between them. Germline V gene sequence: CDR1 SGHAT, CDR2 FQNNGV. CDR3 coding DNA: TGTGCCAGCAGCTTAGGGCATAAAATTTTAGGGGCGGCCTATGGCTACACCTTC. Its translation is CASSLGHKILGAAYGYTF.

This sequence joins TRBV6-4 and TRBJ2-5; the D gene is possibly TRBD1 (6 bases). Trimming removed 2 bases from V and 2 bases from J, with 15 bases in between. The CDR3 has 16 amino acids. Germline V gene data show CDR1 as MRHNA and CDR2 as SNTAGT. CDR3 sequence reads: CASSDRGYHLQETQYF. CDR3 in DNA: TGTGCCAGCAGTGACAGGGGGTATCACCTTCAAGAGACCCAGTACTTC.

The V and J genes are TRBV11-2 and TRBJ2-5; 9 positions agree with TRBD2. The CDR3 has 14 residues. The germline gives CDR1 SGHAT, CDR2 FQNNGV. Trimming at V came to 6 bases and at J to 7 bases, leaving 9 bases not matched to a gene. CDR3 nucleotide sequence: TGTGCCAGCAGTCTTCCCACGACTAGCGGGACCCAGTACTTC. Its protein product is CASSLPTTSGTQYF.

This sequence joins TRBV4-1 and TRBJ1-4; D is possibly TRBD1 (5 bases). Trimming removed 3 bases at V and 3 bases at J, with 17 bases between. The CDR3 runs to 17 residues. Germline V gene lookup returns CDR1 MGHRA and CDR2 YSYEKL. The chain's CDR3 is CASSQLGLGGANEKLFF. In DNA form, the CDR3 reads TGCGCCAGCAGCCAGTTGGGGTTGGGGGGGGCTAATGAAAAACTGTTTTTT.

The rearrangement uses TRBV7-9 and TRBJ2-3, with D possibly being TRBD1 (5 bases). V was clipped by 1 base and J by 5 bases, with 10 bases between them. CDR1 is SEHNR, CDR2 FQNEAQ, per germline (reference sequence). The CDR3 length is 14 residues. This chain's CDR3 is CASSLGQGGDTQYF. Here the CDR3 DNA reads TGTGCCAGCAGCTTAGGGCAGGGTGGAGATACGCAGTATTTT.

This chain connects TRBV2 to TRBJ2-7; 10 positions agree with TRBD1. J gave up 4 bases and V 10 bases, and 16 bases lay outside the gene matches. The CDR3 has 16 residues. CDR1 is SNHLY, CDR2 FYNNEI, per germline. The CDR3 spells CATVTGTGVSSYEQYF. CDR3 nucleotides: TGTGCCACTGTTACCGGGACAGGGGTCTCGAGTTACGAGCAGTACTTC. Full variable domain (missing parts from reference TRBV2 and TRBJ2-7): EPEVTQTPSHQVTQMGQEVILRCVPISNHLYFYWYRQILGQKVEFLVSFYNNEISEKSEIFDDQFSVERPDGSNFTLKIRSTKLEDSAMYFCATVTGTGVSSYEQYFGPGTRLTVT.

The chain carries TRBV2 and TRBJ2-7; D not certain. CDR1 is SNHLY, CDR2 FYNNEI, per germline. V lost 8 bases to trimming and J lost 7 bases, with 15 bases between them. This CDR3 region has 12 residues. CDR3 in amino acids: CASRRTTGEQYF. DNA of the CDR3: TGTGCCAGCCGACGGACGACCGGGGAGCAGTACTTC.

This sequence joins TRBV4-2 and TRBJ2-7; 15 nucleotides line up with TRBD2. Germline values: CDR1 LGHNA, CDR2 YNFKEQ. There are 16 residues in the CDR3. The trim removed 4 bases at V and 6 bases at J, leaving 7 bases unmatched. The CDR3 DNA sequence: TGTGCCAGCAGCCGATCCGGGACTAGCGGGAGGTTCGAGCAGTACTTC. Translation gives CASSRSGTSGRFEQYF.

The count of this clone is one. The chain employs TRBV5-1 and TRBJ1-5; no clear D gene. V lost 1 base and J 0 bases, leaving 8 bases between the germline ends. This CDR3 is 15 amino acids long. CDR1 SGHRS and CDR2 YFSETQ come from the germline V gene. CDR3 DNA sequence: TGCGCCAGCAGCTTGAGCGGAGATAGCAATCAGCCCCAGCATTTT. Protein: CASSLSGDSNQPQHF.

The rearrangement uses TRBV28 and TRBJ2-7; D might be TRBD2 (6 bases). V dropped 7 bases and J dropped 2 bases, with 15 bases sitting between them. Per germline, CDR1 MDHEN and CDR2 SYDVKM. CDR3 length equals 14 residues. The DNA for the CDR3 is TGTGCCAGCACGGGATGGGGGGAAACCTACGAGCAGTACTTC. Protein: CASTGWGETYEQYF.

J is TRBJ1-1 and V is TRBV2; D gene ambiguous. Trimming left V 6 bases short and J 0 bases short, with 11 bases between. Germline CDR1 SNHLY, CDR2 FYNNEI. This CDR3 region has 14 residues. The CDR3 region has the DNA TGTGCCAGCAGGTTTAAGTGGGTGAACACTGAAGCTTTCTTT. This encodes CASRFKWVNTEAFF.

This sequence joins TRBV10-3 and TRBJ1-5, with TRBD1 matching over 10 bases. V was clipped by 6 bases and J by 7 bases; unmatched bases: 3. The germline CDR1 and CDR2 sequences are ENHRY and SYGVKD. This CDR3 comprises 13 residues. The CDR3 DNA is TGTGCCATCAGCGGGACAGGGGAACAGCCCCAGCATTTT. It is translated as CAISGTGEQPQHF.